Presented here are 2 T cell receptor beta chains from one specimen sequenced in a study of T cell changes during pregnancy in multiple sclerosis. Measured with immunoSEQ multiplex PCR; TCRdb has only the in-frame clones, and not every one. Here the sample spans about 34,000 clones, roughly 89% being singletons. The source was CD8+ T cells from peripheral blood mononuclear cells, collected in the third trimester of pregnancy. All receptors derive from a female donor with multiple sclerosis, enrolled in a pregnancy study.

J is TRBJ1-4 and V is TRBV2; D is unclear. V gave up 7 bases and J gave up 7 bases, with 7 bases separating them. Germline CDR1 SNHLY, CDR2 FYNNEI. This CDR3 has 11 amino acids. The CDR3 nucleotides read TGTGCCAGCACCACGGGTGAAAAACTGTTTTTT. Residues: CASTTGEKLFF.

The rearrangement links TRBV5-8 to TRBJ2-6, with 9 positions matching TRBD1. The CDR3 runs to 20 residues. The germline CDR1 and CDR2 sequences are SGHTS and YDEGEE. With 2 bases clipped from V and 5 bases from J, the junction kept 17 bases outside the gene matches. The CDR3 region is CASSFFRDGTGFLWANVLTF. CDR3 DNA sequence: TGTGCCAGCAGCTTTTTTCGGGACGGGACAGGGTTTCTTTGGGCCAACGTCCTGACTTTC.